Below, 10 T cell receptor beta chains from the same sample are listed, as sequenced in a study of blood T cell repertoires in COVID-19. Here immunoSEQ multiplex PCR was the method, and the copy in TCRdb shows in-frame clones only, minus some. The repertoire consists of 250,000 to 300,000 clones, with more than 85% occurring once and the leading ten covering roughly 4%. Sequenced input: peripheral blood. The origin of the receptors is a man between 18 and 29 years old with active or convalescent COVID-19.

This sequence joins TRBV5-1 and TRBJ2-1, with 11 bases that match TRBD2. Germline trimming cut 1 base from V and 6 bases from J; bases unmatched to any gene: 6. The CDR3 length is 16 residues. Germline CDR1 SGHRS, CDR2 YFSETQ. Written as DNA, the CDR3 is TGCGCCAGCAGCTTGAGGTCTAGCGGGAGGTTCAATGAGCAGTTCTTC. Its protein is CASSLRSSGRFNEQFF.

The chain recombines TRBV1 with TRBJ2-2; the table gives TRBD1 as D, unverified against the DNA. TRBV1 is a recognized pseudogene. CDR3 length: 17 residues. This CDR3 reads CTSSHQEDIVRSGELFF. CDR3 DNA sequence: TGCACCAGCAGCCATCAGGAAGACATTGTTCGGTCCGGGGAGCTGTTTTTT.

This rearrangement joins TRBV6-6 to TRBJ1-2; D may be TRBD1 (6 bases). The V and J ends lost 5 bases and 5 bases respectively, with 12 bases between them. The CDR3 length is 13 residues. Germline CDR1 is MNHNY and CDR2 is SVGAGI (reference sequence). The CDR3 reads CASSRQDRYGYTF. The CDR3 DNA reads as TGTGCCAGCAGTCGACAGGATCGGTATGGCTACACCTTC.

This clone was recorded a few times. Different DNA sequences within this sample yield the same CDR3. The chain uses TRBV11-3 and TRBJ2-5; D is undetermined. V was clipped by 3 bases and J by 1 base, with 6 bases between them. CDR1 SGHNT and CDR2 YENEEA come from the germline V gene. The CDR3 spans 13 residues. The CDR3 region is CASSLNFQETQYF. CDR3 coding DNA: TGTGCCAGCAGCTTGAACTTCCAAGAGACCCAGTACTTC.

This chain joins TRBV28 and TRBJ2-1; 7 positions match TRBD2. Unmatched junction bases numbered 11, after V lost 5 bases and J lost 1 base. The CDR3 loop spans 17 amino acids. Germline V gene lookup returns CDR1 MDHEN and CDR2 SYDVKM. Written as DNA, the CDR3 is TGTGCCAGCAGTCCCAGCTGGTGGGAGGGATCCTACAATGAGCAGTTCTTC. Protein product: CASSPSWWEGSYNEQFF.

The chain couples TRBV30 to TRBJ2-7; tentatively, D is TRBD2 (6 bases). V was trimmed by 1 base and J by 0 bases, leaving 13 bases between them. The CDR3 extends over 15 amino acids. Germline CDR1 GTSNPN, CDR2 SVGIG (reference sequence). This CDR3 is CAWSGGRGSSYEQYF. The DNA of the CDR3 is TGTGCCTGGAGTGGCGGACGGGGGTCCTCCTACGAGCAGTACTTC.

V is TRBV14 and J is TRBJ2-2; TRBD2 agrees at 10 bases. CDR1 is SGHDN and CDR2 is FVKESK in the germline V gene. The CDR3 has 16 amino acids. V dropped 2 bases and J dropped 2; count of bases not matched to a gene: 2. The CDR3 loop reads CASSQIAGGNTGELFF. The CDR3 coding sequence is TGTGCCAGCAGCCAAATAGCGGGAGGAAACACCGGGGAGCTGTTTTTT.

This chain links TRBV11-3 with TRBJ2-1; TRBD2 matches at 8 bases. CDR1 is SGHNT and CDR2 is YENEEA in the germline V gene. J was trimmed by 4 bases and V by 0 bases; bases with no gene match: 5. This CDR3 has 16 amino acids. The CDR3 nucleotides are TGTGCCAGCAGCTTAGATACTAGCGGAGGGTACAATGAGCAGTTCTTC. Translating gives CASSLDTSGGYNEQFF.

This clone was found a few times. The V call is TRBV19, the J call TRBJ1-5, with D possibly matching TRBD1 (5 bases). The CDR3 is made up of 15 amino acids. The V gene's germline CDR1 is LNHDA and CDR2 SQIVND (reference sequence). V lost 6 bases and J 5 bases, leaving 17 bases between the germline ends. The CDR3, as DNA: TGTGCCAGTAGACCTCAGGGATCCCCTTATCAGCCCCAGCATTTT. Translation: CASRPQGSPYQPQHF.

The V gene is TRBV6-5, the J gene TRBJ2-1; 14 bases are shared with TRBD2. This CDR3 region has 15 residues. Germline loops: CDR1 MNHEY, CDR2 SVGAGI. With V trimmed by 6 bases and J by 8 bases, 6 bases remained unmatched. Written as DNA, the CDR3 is TGTGCCAGCAGGGCGGGACTAGCGGGAGCTTATGAGCAGTTCTTC. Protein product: CASRAGLAGAYEQFF.